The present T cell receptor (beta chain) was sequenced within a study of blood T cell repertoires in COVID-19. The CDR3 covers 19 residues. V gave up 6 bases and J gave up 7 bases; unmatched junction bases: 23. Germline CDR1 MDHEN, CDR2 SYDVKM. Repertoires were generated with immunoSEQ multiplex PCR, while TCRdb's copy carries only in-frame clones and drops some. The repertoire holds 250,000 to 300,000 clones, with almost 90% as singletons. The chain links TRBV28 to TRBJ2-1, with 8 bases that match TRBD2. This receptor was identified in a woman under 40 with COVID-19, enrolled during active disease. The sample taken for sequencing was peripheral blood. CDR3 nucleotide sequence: TGTGCCAGCAGACCCCCACTAGGAGCGGGAGAGGGATCAGGGAATGAGCAGTTCTTC. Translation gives CASRPPLGAGEGSGNEQFF.